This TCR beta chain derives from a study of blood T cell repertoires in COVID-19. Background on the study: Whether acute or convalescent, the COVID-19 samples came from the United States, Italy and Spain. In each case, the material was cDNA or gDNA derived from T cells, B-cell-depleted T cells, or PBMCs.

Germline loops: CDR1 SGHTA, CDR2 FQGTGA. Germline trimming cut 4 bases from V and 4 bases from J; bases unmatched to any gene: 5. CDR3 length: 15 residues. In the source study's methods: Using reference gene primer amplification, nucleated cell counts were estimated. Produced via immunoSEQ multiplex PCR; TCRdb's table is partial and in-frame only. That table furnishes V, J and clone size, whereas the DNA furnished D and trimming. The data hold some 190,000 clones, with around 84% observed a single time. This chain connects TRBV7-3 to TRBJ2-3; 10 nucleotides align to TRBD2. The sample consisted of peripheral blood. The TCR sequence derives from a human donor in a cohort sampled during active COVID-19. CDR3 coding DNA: TGTGCCAGCAGCTCGAGCGGGGGGGTCGCAGATACGCAGTATTTT. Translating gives CASSSSGGVADTQYF.